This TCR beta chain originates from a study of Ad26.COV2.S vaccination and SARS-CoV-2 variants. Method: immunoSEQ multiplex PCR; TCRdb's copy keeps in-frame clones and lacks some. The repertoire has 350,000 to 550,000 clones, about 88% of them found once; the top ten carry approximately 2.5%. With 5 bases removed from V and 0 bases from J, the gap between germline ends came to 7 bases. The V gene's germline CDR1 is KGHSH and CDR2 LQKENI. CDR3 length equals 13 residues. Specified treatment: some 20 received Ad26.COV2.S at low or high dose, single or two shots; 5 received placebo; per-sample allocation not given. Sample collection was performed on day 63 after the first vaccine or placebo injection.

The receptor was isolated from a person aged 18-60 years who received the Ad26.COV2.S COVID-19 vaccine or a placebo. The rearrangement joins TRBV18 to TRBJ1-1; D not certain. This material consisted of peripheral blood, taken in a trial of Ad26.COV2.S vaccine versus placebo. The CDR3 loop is CASSTQLNTEAFF. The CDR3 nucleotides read TGTGCCAGCTCAACACAGCTGAACACTGAAGCTTTCTTT.